Below are 6 T cell receptor beta chains sequenced from a single sample in a study of control samples from healthy donors and cancer patients. Here immunoSEQ multiplex PCR was the method, and the copy in TCRdb shows in-frame clones only, minus some. This sample carries 190,000 or so clones, roughly 91% of them seen once, and the ten largest clones take roughly 1.5%. What was sequenced was blood. The receptors were sampled from a man between 18 and 35 years old in good health.

V gene TRBV18 combines with J gene TRBJ2-7; TRBD1 aligns across 9 bases. The CDR3 runs to 14 residues. V gave up 9 bases and J gave up 6 bases; unmatched junction bases: 12. Germline-derived CDR1 and CDR2 are KGHSH and LQKENI. The CDR3 sequence: CASKPQGAQGEQYF. The CDR3 DNA reads as TGTGCCAGTAAACCACAGGGGGCGCAAGGCGAGCAGTACTTC.

V and J are TRBV24-1 and TRBJ1-5, with D tentatively TRBD1 (5 bases). CDR1 and CDR2 from the germline V gene are KGHDR and SFDVKD. This CDR3 is 12 amino acids long. V dropped 7 bases and J dropped 11 bases, with 14 bases sitting between them. The CDR3 DNA is TGTGCCACCAGGACAGTTTCACGGGCCCAGCATTTT. Protein product: CATRTVSRAQHF.

This clone was seen once. The rearrangement links TRBV5-1 to TRBJ1-4; 7 bases line up with TRBD1. The CDR3 spans 15 residues. The ends lost 7 bases at V and 0 bases at J; junction bases unmatched: 6. The germline gives CDR1 SGHRS, CDR2 YFSETQ. This chain's CDR3 is CASGRQGATNEKLFF. CDR3 in DNA: TGCGCCAGCGGGAGACAGGGCGCAACTAATGAAAAACTGTTTTTT.

The rearrangement joins TRBV12-3 or TRBV12-4 to TRBJ2-1, with 8 bases matching TRBD2. The CDR3 is made up of 12 amino acids. Trimming cost V 6 bases and J 6 bases; bases outside gene matches: 1. The CDR3 here is CASSLAGNEQFF. CDR3 coding DNA: TGTGCCAGCAGCCTAGCGGGCAATGAGCAGTTCTTC.

The chain employs TRBV7-2 and TRBJ1-5, with 7 bases fitting TRBD1. This CDR3 is built from 15 residues. Germline V gives CDR1 SGHTA, CDR2 FQGNSA. The V gene end was trimmed by 8 bases and the J gene end by 0 bases; junction bases not matched to a gene: 7. In DNA, the CDR3 is TGTGCCAGCGGGACAGTTATCAATAGCAATCAGCCCCAGCATTTT. This codes for CASGTVINSNQPQHF.

J is TRBJ2-1 and V is TRBV9, with D maybe TRBD1 (6 bases). CDR3 length: 16 residues. Germline V gives CDR1 SGDLS, CDR2 YYNGEE. With 0 bases removed from V and 0 bases from J, the gap between germline ends came to 10 bases. The CDR3 sequence: CASSVEGEFSYNEQFF. Written as DNA, the CDR3 is TGTGCCAGCAGCGTAGAGGGGGAATTCTCCTACAATGAGCAGTTCTTC.